The 9 T cell receptor beta chains presented below share a single source sample, sequenced in a study of long-term antiretroviral therapy in people with HIV (dated 2022 in TCRdb). The immunoSEQ hsTCRB v3.0 assay was used at survey level resolution to sequence the TRB variable region. TCRdb obtained this table from immuneACCESS and retained in-frame rearrangements with V and J assigned. These tables miss some clones; where compared with another copy, unresolved V genes account for less than half of the shortfall, and the remainder is unexplained. The sample records tens of thousands of clones, about 90% of which are singletons. Jointly, the top ten make up about 3.6% of the sample. The starting material was unsorted PBMCs, obtained 1.8 years after starting antiretroviral therapy. Receptors were obtained from a young woman with HIV.

In DNA form, the CDR3 reads TGCGCCAGCAGCCCTCGGGGGGGCCCTGCCTACGAGCAGTACTTC. Residues: CASSPRGGPAYEQYF. The chain recombines TRBV5-1 with TRBJ2-7; TRBD2 matches 8 bases. This CDR3 has 15 residues. Per the germline V gene, CDR1 is SGHRS and CDR2 is YFSETQ. The V and J ends lost 4 bases and 2 bases, in that order; junction bases with no gene match: 8.

The V and J genes are TRBV18 and TRBJ2-7; weak D call: TRBD2 (6 bases). The CDR3 extends over 12 amino acids. Germline V lookup: CDR1 KGHSH, CDR2 LQKENI. Trimming cost V 8 bases and J 6 bases, with 14 bases left between them. CDR3 DNA sequence: TGTGCCAGCGAGGGTCCTAGCGCCGAGCAGTACTTC. This codes for CASEGPSAEQYF.

The chain links TRBV7-9 to TRBJ2-2; D is unclear. Per the germline V gene, CDR1 is SEHNR and CDR2 is FQNEAQ (reference sequence). The V end was cut by 5 bases, the J end by 5 bases, with 15 bases between. The CDR3 consists of 15 residues. The CDR3, as DNA: TGTGCCAGCAGCCCCAGATCCGGAGAAACCGGGGAGCTGTTTTTT. Its translation: CASSPRSGETGELFF.

Only one count was recorded for this clone. V usage is TRBV7-9 and J usage is TRBJ2-5; 7 positions agree with TRBD1. The CDR3 consists of 14 residues. The trim removed 3 bases at V and 5 bases at J, leaving 6 bases unmatched. The germline CDR1 and CDR2 sequences are SEHNR and FQNEAQ (reference sequence). The CDR3 here is CASSFQGQWETQYF. The CDR3 region has the DNA TGTGCCAGCAGCTTCCAGGGACAGTGGGAGACCCAGTACTTC.

J is TRBJ2-2 and V is TRBV7-3, with 7 bases lining up with TRBD1. The CDR3 is made up of 15 amino acids. With V trimmed by 1 base and J by 4 bases, 3 bases remained unmatched. CDR1 and CDR2 (germline): SGHTA, FQGTGA. DNA for the CDR3: TGTGCCAGCAGCTTAAACAGGGGATGCACCGGGGAGCTGTTTTTT. This gives the protein CASSLNRGCTGELFF.

This chain connects TRBV4-3 to TRBJ2-7; TRBD2 is a possible D gene (6 bases). Trimming cost V 1 base and J 1 base, with 14 bases left between them. The CDR3 consists of 16 residues. Germline CDR1 LGHNA, CDR2 YSLEER. The CDR3 here is CASSQGFGRRSYEQYF. The DNA of the CDR3 is TGCGCCAGCAGCCAAGGTTTCGGGAGAAGGTCCTACGAGCAGTACTTC.

The chain combines TRBV27 with TRBJ2-3; D gene uncertain. This CDR3 contains 11 residues. Germline V gene data show CDR1 as MNHEY and CDR2 as SMNVEV (reference sequence). Trimming removed 7 bases at V and 2 bases at J, with 4 bases between. CDR3 in amino acids: CASTDTDTQYF. In DNA, the CDR3 is TGTGCCAGCACTGACACAGATACGCAGTATTTT.

In this sample, this clone turned up once. This chain connects TRBV5-4 to TRBJ1-2; the D gene is possibly TRBD1 (5 bases). Trimming pared 4 bases from V and 2 bases from J, leaving 15 bases between. The CDR3 extends over 15 amino acids. In germline, CDR1 is SGHNT, CDR2 YYREEE (reference sequence). The DNA of the CDR3 is TGTGCCAGCAGCCCGGACCTGGGGGGGAACTATGGCTACACCTTC. Its translation is CASSPDLGGNYGYTF.

The V gene is TRBV28, the J gene TRBJ2-5; 9 nucleotides align to TRBD1. Per the germline V gene, CDR1 is MDHEN and CDR2 is SYDVKM. The length of the CDR3 is 16 residues. Germline trimming cut 3 bases from V and 4 bases from J; bases unmatched to any gene: 9. The CDR3 coding sequence is TGTGCCAGCAGTTTGTCCTTGGGACAGGGAGGAGAGACCCAGTACTTC. This codes for CASSLSLGQGGETQYF.